Listed below are T cell receptor beta chains from one sample, sequenced in a study of cytomegalovirus exposure and HLA in healthy donors. Profiled with immunoSEQ multiplex PCR; TCRdb holds only in-frame clones, not every one. The table lists tens of thousands of clones, about 73% of them singletons. The sequenced sample was PBMCs. The source is a woman in her thirties or forties in good health and CMV-seropositive. CDR3s include the opening cysteine and the closing phenylalanine or tryptophan. Fields, in order: clone size, J gene, D gene, V gene, CDR3 DNA, CDR3 protein. D genes are given only for firm matches. Not all rows give a size; the values are once, few, many and, for expanded clones, a class.

>NA|TRBJ2-1|NA|TRBV5-1
TGCGCCAGCAGCTTGGTTGGCAGGTCCATCTACAATGAGCAGTTCTTC
CASSLVGRSIYNEQFF
>NA|TRBJ1-5|NA|TRBV2
TGTGCCAGCAGTGGGCCAGGCGGCAATCAGCCCCAGCATTTT
CASSGPGGNQPQHF
>NA|TRBJ2-7|NA|TRBV19
TGTGCCAGTAGCCCGCGGAGTAGGGGATGGCAGTACTTC
CASSPRSRGWQYF
>NA|TRBJ2-6|NA|TRBV18
TGTGCCAGCTCTGCCCTTGGGTCGCAGGGATCTTCTGGGGCCAACGTCCTGACTTTC
CASSALGSQGSSGANVLTF
>NA|TRBJ2-2|NA|TRBV7-2
TGTGCCAGCAGCTTAGTACAGGGTGGCACCGGGGAGCTGTTTTTT
CASSLVQGGTGELFF
>NA|TRBJ2-1|NA|TRBV7-9
TGTGCCAGCAGCGCAGGGACTCGAAATGAGCAGTTCTTC
CASSAGTRNEQFF
>once|TRBJ2-1|TRBD2|TRBV11-2
TGTGCCAGCAGCTTCGGGGGTGGGACTAGCGGGATCAATGAGCAGTTCTTC
CASSFGGGTSGINEQFF
>NA|TRBJ2-1|TRBD1|TRBV29-1
TGCAGCGTGGAGCCCGGAGGACAGGGGGCCCTGCGGGAGCAGTTCTTC
CSVEPGGQGALREQFF
>NA|TRBJ2-3|TRBD2|TRBV11-1
TGTGCCAGCAGCGCAGGACTAGCGGCTAGCACAGATACGCAGTATTTT
CASSAGLAASTDTQYF
>NA|TRBJ2-5|NA|TRBV7-3
TGTGCCAGCAGCTTAAATGGAGGGGAGACCCAGTACTTC
CASSLNGGETQYF
>once|TRBJ2-2|NA|TRBV27
TGTGCCAGCAGTTTAGGGCCGCTCACCGGGGAGCTGTTTTTT
CASSLGPLTGELFF
>NA|TRBJ1-3|NA|TRBV19
TGTGCCAGTAGAATCCTTGGTGGCGGCGGAAACACCATATATTTT
CASRILGGGGNTIYF
>NA|TRBJ1-3|NA|TRBV6-6
TGTGCCAGCAGACTTAGACAACAGAGCTCTGGAAACACCATATATTTT
CASRLRQQSSGNTIYF
>few|TRBJ1-3|TRBD1|TRBV6-6
TGTGCCAGCAGGGACAGGGCTGGAAACACCATATATTTT
CASRDRAGNTIYF
>NA|TRBJ2-1|NA|TRBV9
TGTGCCAGCAGCGTCAACCGGCAGGAGGGCTACAATGAGCAGTTCTTC
CASSVNRQEGYNEQFF
>NA|TRBJ2-7|NA|TRBV7-9
TGTGCCAGCAGCCGCATGGGAGACGGGGATTACGAGCAGTACTTC
CASSRMGDGDYEQYF
>NA|TRBJ2-7|TRBD2|TRBV13
TGTGCCAGCAGCTTCCTTGGCGGGAGGGCCTACGAGCAGTACTTC
CASSFLGGRAYEQYF
>NA|TRBJ2-7|TRBD1|TRBV7-2
TGTGCCAGCACCAAGTCCGGGACAGGGACCTACGAGCAGTACTTC
CASTKSGTGTYEQYF
>NA|TRBJ2-7|TRBD2|TRBV7-3
TGTGCCAGCAGCTTAACGGGGGGGGAGCAGTACTTC
CASSLTGGEQYF
>NA|TRBJ1-5|NA|TRBV28
TGTGCCAGCAGTCCATTAGGGGGAAGTCGCGAAAATCAGCCCCAGCATTTT
CASSPLGGSRENQPQHF
>NA|TRBJ2-2|NA|TRBV2
TGTGCCAGCAGGAACCACGTACTGGAGCTGTTTTTT
CASRNHVLELFF
>NA|TRBJ1-2|NA|TRBV28
TGTGCCAGCAGTTCCCCCGCACAGAACTATGGCTACACCTTC
CASSSPAQNYGYTF
>NA|TRBJ2-1|TRBD2|TRBV2
TGTGCCAGCAGAGGACTAGCGGGAGGTGCGTACTACAATGAGCAGTTCTTC
CASRGLAGGAYYNEQFF
>NA|TRBJ2-7|NA|TRBV29-1
TGCAGCGTTGCTCGGGACACCTACGAGCAGTACTTC
CSVARDTYEQYF
>NA|TRBJ2-1|NA|TRBV27
TGTGCCAGCAGTTTATCGCGCGGTGGGAGGAATGAGCAGTTCTTC
CASSLSRGGRNEQFF
>NA|TRBJ2-2|TRBD2|TRBV5-3
TGTGCCAGAAGGGGGGGTGGTAGCGGGATCAACACCGGGGAGCTGTTTTTT
CARRGGGSGINTGELFF
>NA|TRBJ1-1|NA|TRBV11-3
TGTGCCAGCAGCTTAGTTGGTTCCTGGGGGCGCAAGGATGGCACTGAAGCTTTCTTT
CASSLVGSWGRKDGTEAFF
>NA|TRBJ1-1|TRBD1|TRBV29-1
TGCAGCGCAGACCAGGGGGCAGCCGGGGTTACTGAAGCTTTCTTT
CSADQGAAGVTEAFF
>NA|TRBJ1-2|TRBD1|TRBV7-9
TGTGCCAGCAGCTTAGCGGGACAGGCAGTCTATGGCTACACCTTC
CASSLAGQAVYGYTF
>NA|TRBJ2-1|NA|TRBV5-6
TGTGCCAGCAGCTTGGGGCAGGGTAGAGACAATGAGCAGTTCTTC
CASSLGQGRDNEQFF
>few|TRBJ1-1|NA|TRBV4-1
TGCGCCAGCAGCCACCTCGGGGACACTGAAGCTTTCTTT
CASSHLGDTEAFF
>NA|TRBJ1-2|TRBD1|TRBV5-4
TGTGCCAGCAGCGGGACAGTATACTATGGCTACACCTTC
CASSGTVYYGYTF
>NA|TRBJ1-2|NA|TRBV30
TGTGCCTGGAAGCAGGGAAGCTACACCTTC
CAWKQGSYTF